A selection of T cell receptor beta chains follows, all from one sample in a study of T cell responses to AZD1222 COVID-19 vaccine. The assay was immunoSEQ multiplex PCR, and TCRdb's table has in-frame clones only and misses some. This table holds about 60,000 clones, 80% to 90% found once. The sample consisted of peripheral blood, taken on day 0 of AZD1222 vaccination. The receptors come from an adult in good health. Each CDR3 is given without its conserved first and last residue.

length: 12; J: TRBJ2-5; V: TRBV5-4; CDR3: ASSLKTGEETQY
length: 12; J: TRBJ2-1; V: TRBV3-1/TRBV3-2; CDR3: ASSQENRSNEQF
length: 10; J: TRBJ2-7; V: TRBV5-5; CDR3: ASSQEGLEQY
length: 11; J: TRBJ1-1; V: TRBV12-3/TRBV12-4; CDR3: ASSLRENTEAF
length: 10; J: TRBJ1-4; V: TRBV6-6; CDR3: ASRPSNEKLF
length: 14; J: TRBJ1-5; V: TRBV6-6; CDR3: ASSYARQGGNQPQH
length: 13; J: TRBJ1-5; V: TRBV28; CDR3: ASSGGDRESQPQH
length: 16; J: TRBJ2-1; V: TRBV23-1; CDR3: ASSQTPGAEEPQNEQF
length: 16; J: TRBJ2-1; V: TRBV6-2/TRBV6-3; CDR3: ASSPNNIGRPSFNEQF
length: 13; J: TRBJ2-3; V: TRBV11-1; CDR3: ASSFGTGGTDTQY
length: 11; J: TRBJ2-2; V: TRBV5-6; CDR3: ASSFQGTGELF
length: 12; J: TRBJ1-3; V: TRBV28; CDR3: ASTPGGAGNAIY
length: 11; J: TRBJ1-2; V: TRBV28; CDR3: ASREGRDYGYT
length: 13; J: TRBJ2-7; V: TRBV28; CDR3: ASSPYRGTAEEQY
length: 12; J: TRBJ1-6; V: TRBV11-3; CDR3: ASSSYRDNSPLH
length: 10; J: TRBJ2-1; V: TRBV6-5; CDR3: ASSRGHDEQF
length: 14; J: TRBJ1-4; V: TRBV3-1/TRBV3-2; CDR3: ASSPGQGRSNEKLF
length: 11; J: TRBJ1-1; V: TRBV13; CDR3: ASSLGGGTEAF
length: 12; J: TRBJ1-6; V: TRBV15; CDR3: ATSRLVPNSPLH
length: 12; J: TRBJ1-1; V: TRBV13; CDR3: ASSLLLANTEAF
length: 12; J: TRBJ1-2; V: TRBV28; CDR3: ASSGAGRINGYT
length: 9; J: TRBJ2-2; V: TRBV6-2/TRBV6-3; CDR3: ASSDTGELF
length: 14; J: TRBJ1-1; V: TRBV5-1; CDR3: ASSFSPGGSGAEAF
length: 12; J: TRBJ2-7; V: TRBV25-1; CDR3: ASSEPGTGGEQY
length: 11; J: TRBJ2-5; V: TRBV2; CDR3: ASTLQGKETQY
length: 13; J: TRBJ1-1; V: TRBV5-4; CDR3: ASSFPGQGTLPAF
length: 13; J: TRBJ2-2; V: TRBV29-1; CDR3: SVKIPGLYTGELF
length: 11; J: TRBJ1-4; V: TRBV12-3/TRBV12-4; CDR3: ASRGQGREKLF
length: 14; J: TRBJ1-4; V: TRBV19; CDR3: ASEPLFGLLRGKLF
length: 12; J: TRBJ2-1; V: TRBV7-6; CDR3: ASSPIAGRNEQF
length: 12; J: TRBJ2-7; V: TRBV18; CDR3: ASSPRQGTYEQY
length: 14; J: TRBJ1-6; V: TRBV28; CDR3: ASSLPRADSYSPLH
length: 13; J: TRBJ1-5; V: TRBV19; CDR3: ASSKGDSSNQPQH
length: 11; J: TRBJ2-7; V: TRBV28; CDR3: ATVSPRTIEQY
length: 13; J: TRBJ1-3; V: TRBV9; CDR3: ASSFGGISGNTIY
length: 13; J: TRBJ1-1; V: TRBV6-5; CDR3: ASRTHQGRVTEAF
length: 14; J: TRBJ2-3; V: TRBV5-1; CDR3: ASSLGTRGSTDTQY
length: 11; J: TRBJ2-7; V: TRBV5-4; CDR3: ASSLPTSDEQY
length: 12; J: TRBJ2-5; V: TRBV19; CDR3: ASSSVLRSETQY
length: 14; J: TRBJ2-1; V: TRBV5-8; CDR3: ASSQFQGAAYNEQF
length: 13; J: TRBJ1-4; V: TRBV7-8; CDR3: ASSPGTSQRGQLF
length: 12; J: TRBJ1-2; V: TRBV10-3; CDR3: AISGGQLGYGYT
length: 11; J: TRBJ2-7; V: TRBV5-4; CDR3: ASSFDGPYEQY
length: 11; J: TRBJ1-5; V: TRBV19; CDR3: ASSIESNQPQH
length: 14; J: TRBJ2-5; V: TRBV5-1; CDR3: ASSPTSGSGGETQY
length: 9; J: TRBJ2-7; V: TRBV28; CDR3: ASSYKTWQY
length: 13; J: TRBJ1-5; V: TRBV28; CDR3: ASNTQGYSNQPQH